These T cell receptor beta chains were read from a single sample in a study of blood T cells in healthy people across ages. TCRdb recomputed calls from the 5' RACE reads with MiXCR, one row per CDR3 protein. This sample has about 1.1 million distinct CDR3 sequences; roughly two fifths occur once, and the top ten carry 10% to 15%. The specimen sequenced was blood. Every receptor here comes from a man aged 18-30 years in good health. CDR3s include the opening cysteine and the closing phenylalanine or tryptophan. D genes are given only for firm matches. Clone size is not always given. Where it is, it says once, few, many or a class for expanded clones.

>TRBD1|TRBV20-1|TRBJ2-7|-
TGCAGTGCACCTGTAACAGGGGTCTACGAGCAGTACTTC
CSAPVTGVYEQYF
>-|TRBV10-3|TRBJ2-3|-
TGTGCCATCAGCGCAGGGAATACGCAGTATTTT
CAISAGNTQYF
>-|TRBV10-3|TRBJ1-5|-
TGTGCCATCAGTGAGTCCGACAATAGCAATCAGCCCCAGCATTTT
CAISESDNSNQPQHF
>-|TRBV6-2/TRBV6-3|TRBJ1-1|-
TGTGCCAGCAGTTCAGGACAGAGCCCTGAAGCTTTCTTT
CASSSGQSPEAFF
>-|TRBV25-1|TRBJ2-1|-
TGTGCCAGCAGTGAATTAGGAGGGACAGTCATTGACAATGAGCAGTTCTTC
CASSELGGTVIDNEQFF
>-|TRBV27|TRBJ1-1|-
TGTGCCAGCAGTCCCCTTAGCGCCGGGAACACTGAAGCTTTCTTT
CASSPLSAGNTEAFF
>TRBD1|TRBV10-3|TRBJ2-7|-
TGTGCCATCAGGGACAGGGGGGAGGGGCAGTACTTC
CAIRDRGEGQYF
>-|TRBV10-3|TRBJ1-4|few
TGTGCCATCAGTGAGCTTGGACAGCCTAATGAAAAACTGTTTTTT
CAISELGQPNEKLFF
>-|TRBV20-1|TRBJ1-5|-
TGCAGTGCTAGACGACAGATTAGCAATCAGCCCCAGCATTTT
CSARRQISNQPQHF
>TRBD2|TRBV20-1|TRBJ2-4|-
TGCAGTGCTAGTCCAGCGGGAGCGGGGGACAAAAACATTCAGTACTTC
CSASPAGAGDKNIQYF
>-|TRBV20-1|TRBJ2-7|-
TGCAGTGCTAGATCCGGTGGTCAATCCTACGAGCAGTACTTC
CSARSGGQSYEQYF
>-|TRBV9|TRBJ2-7|-
TGTGCCAGCAGCGTAGATCGAGGGGGATACGAGCAGTACTTC
CASSVDRGGYEQYF
>-|TRBV6-6|TRBJ1-1|-
TGTGCCAGCAGTTACGGGTCTGTCACGGACACTGAAGCTTTCTTT
CASSYGSVTDTEAFF
>-|TRBV7-2|TRBJ1-6|-
TGTGCCAGCAGCTTACCGTCCCGACCGACGTATAATTCACCCCTCCACTTT
CASSLPSRPTYNSPLHF
>TRBD2|TRBV9|TRBJ2-1|-
TGTGCCAGCAGCACGGGGGGGCCTTACGACAATGAGCAGTTCTTC
CASSTGGPYDNEQFF
>TRBD1|TRBV6-5|TRBJ1-6|-
TGTGCCAGCAGTTACACAGGGGGCTATAATTCACCCCTCCACTTT
CASSYTGGYNSPLHF
>TRBD1|TRBV25-1|TRBJ2-5|-
TGTGCCAGCTCTAAGAACAGGGGGGAAGAGACCCAGTACTTC
CASSKNRGEETQYF
>-|TRBV6-6|TRBJ1-2|few
TGTGCCAGCAGTTACGCAGGGTGGAAGAATGGCTACACCTTC
CASSYAGWKNGYTF
>-|TRBV20-1|TRBJ2-3|many
TGCAGTGCTACCCCTTATGATGCAGATGTGACAGATACGCAGTATTTT
CSATPYDADVTDTQYF
>-|TRBV7-7|TRBJ2-3|-
TGTGCCAGCAGCCCGTCTGGTCGTAGCCTCACAGATACGCAGTATTTT
CASSPSGRSLTDTQYF
>TRBD1|TRBV12-3/TRBV12-4|TRBJ1-4|-
TGTGCCAGCAGCCCAAGACAGGGTATTGTTGAAAAACTGTTTTTT
CASSPRQGIVEKLFF
>TRBD1|TRBV25-1|TRBJ2-7|-
TGTGCCAGCAGTGGAGACAGGGGGCCCTACGAGCAGTACTTC
CASSGDRGPYEQYF
>TRBD2|TRBV2|TRBJ2-7|-
TGTGCCAGCCTTTCTAGCGGGGGCTACGAGCAGTACTTC
CASLSSGGYEQYF
>-|TRBV7-2|TRBJ2-1|many
TGTGCCAGCGGAAGGCGGGGATACAATGAGCAGTTCTTC
CASGRRGYNEQFF
>TRBD1|TRBV28|TRBJ1-4|-
TGTGCCAGCAGCCCCTCGACAGGGTCGGAGGAAAAACTGTTTTTT
CASSPSTGSEEKLFF
>-|TRBV20-1|TRBJ2-3|-
TGCAGTGCTAGCTCTGTGAACACAGATACGCAGTATTTT
CSASSVNTDTQYF
>-|TRBV27|TRBJ2-1|many
TGTGCCAGCATCGATAAGTGGGCAGACAATGAGCAGTTCTTC
CASIDKWADNEQFF
>TRBD1|TRBV5-1|TRBJ2-3|-
TGCGCCAGCAGCTTGGGTTGGACAGGGAGCACAGATACGCAGTATTTT
CASSLGWTGSTDTQYF
>-|TRBV4-1|TRBJ2-1|-
TGCGCCAGCAGCCCCACTGCGGCTACAACCTACAATGAGCAGTTCTTC
CASSPTAATTYNEQFF
>-|TRBV13|TRBJ2-5|-
TGTGCCAGCAGCCCCTCTTACGCACAAGAGACCCAGTACTTC
CASSPSYAQETQYF
>TRBD2|TRBV29-1|TRBJ2-3|-
TGCAGCGTTGATATAGCGGGGACCGATCCAGATACGCAGTATTTT
CSVDIAGTDPDTQYF
>-|TRBV6-6|TRBJ1-5|-
TGTGCCAGCCTTCCCGGGGGCAATCAGCCCCAGCATTTT
CASLPGGNQPQHF
>-|TRBV25-1|TRBJ1-4|-
TGTGCCAGCATGGGAAGGAAGAGCCCTAATGAAAAACTGTTTTTT
CASMGRKSPNEKLFF
>TRBD1|TRBV14|TRBJ1-1|-
TGTGCCAGCAGCCAAGGATGGAGGGGGCTTAACACTGAAGCTTTCTTT
CASSQGWRGLNTEAFF
>TRBD2|TRBV7-2|TRBJ2-1|few
TGTGCCAGCAGCTTACTAGCGGGGAGGGGAAATGAGCAGTTCTTC
CASSLLAGRGNEQFF
>TRBD2|TRBV4-2|TRBJ2-5|-
TGTGCCAGCAGCGAAAGGACTAGCGGGGGGGCGGGGCAAGAGACCCAGTACTTC
CASSERTSGGAGQETQYF
>TRBD1|TRBV12-3/TRBV12-4|TRBJ1-2|-
TGTGCCGGCAATGACCAGGGGGTCTATGGCTACACCTTC
CAGNDQGVYGYTF
>TRBD1|TRBV20-1|TRBJ2-1|-
TGCAGTGCTACAGGACAGGGGGCCCACAATGAGCAGTTCTTC
CSATGQGAHNEQFF
>-|TRBV7-9|TRBJ1-4|-
TGTGCCAGCAGCCGGGGGACAAAAAATGAAAAACTGTTTTTT
CASSRGTKNEKLFF
>-|TRBV2|TRBJ2-3|many
TGTGCCAGCAGTGCCAGGGGAGGATCGCAGTATTTT
CASSARGGSQYF
>-|TRBV5-1|TRBJ2-3|-
TGCGCCAGCAGCTTTGGAGGGGGCGCCTACACAGATACGCAGTATTTT
CASSFGGGAYTDTQYF
>-|TRBV20-1|TRBJ1-5|-
TGCAGTGCTAGAGTCATGGACAATCAGCCCCAGCATTTT
CSARVMDNQPQHF
>TRBD1|TRBV7-9|TRBJ1-2|-
TGTGCCAGCAACTCTATCTTGGGACAGGGGTCTGGCTACACCTTC
CASNSILGQGSGYTF
>-|TRBV4-1|TRBJ1-2|many
TGCGCCAGCAGCCAAGATCAGAGGGGGAACTATGGCTACACCTTC
CASSQDQRGNYGYTF
>TRBD1|TRBV20-1|TRBJ1-2|-
TGCAGTGCCGCCCTACCTGACAGGGGAGAATATGGCTACACCTTC
CSAALPDRGEYGYTF
>TRBD1|TRBV18|TRBJ1-1|-
TGTGCCAGCTCACAGACAGGGTTGAGCACTGAAGCTTTCTTT
CASSQTGLSTEAFF
>-|TRBV28|TRBJ2-4|-
TGTGCCAGCAGTTTATTCGGGACACTGCAGGGAGACATTCAGTACTTC
CASSLFGTLQGDIQYF
>TRBD1|TRBV11-2|TRBJ2-3|few
TGTGCCAGCAGCTTAGTTGGGACAGGGGCAGATACGCAGTATTTT
CASSLVGTGADTQYF
>TRBD1|TRBV11-1|TRBJ1-1|-
TGTGCCAGCAGCGTAAGGGGGCCGGACACTGAAGCTTTCTTT
CASSVRGPDTEAFF
>TRBD1|TRBV12-3/TRBV12-4|TRBJ1-1|-
TGTGCCAGCAGCCCAGGGACAGGGGTTGAGAACACTGAAGCTTTCTTT
CASSPGTGVENTEAFF
>-|TRBV12-3/TRBV12-4|TRBJ2-3|-
TGTGCCAGCACCGGACTACTGAGCACAGATACGCAGTATTTT
CASTGLLSTDTQYF
>TRBD2|TRBV20-1|TRBJ2-3|-
TGCAGTGCCAGAAAGGCTGCAGACAGGGCTAGCGGGGGGGCGACAGATACGCAGTATTTT
CSARKAADRASGGATDTQYF
>-|TRBV6-6|TRBJ1-1|once
TGTGCCAGCAAAAAAGGGGCGAACACTGAAGCTTTCTTT
CASKKGANTEAFF
>-|TRBV6-1|TRBJ1-2|-
TGTGCCAGCAGTGTTTCAGGGTTTCGTAACTATGGCTACACCTTC
CASSVSGFRNYGYTF